This passage covers 14 T cell receptor beta chains from one sample sequenced in a study of shared clonotypes between healthy human individuals (dated by TCRdb to 2018 to 2021). The library was obtained by the immunoSEQ multiplex PCR assay. TCRdb took this table from immuneACCESS and kept in-frame rearrangements with V and J called. Such tables lack part of the clones; where checked against another copy, unresolved V genes explain under half of the gap, and the rest is unexplained. The sample profile shows hundreds of thousands of clones; 95% of them were found once. The ten largest clones add up to over 0.09% of the sample. For the CD8 naive samples, CD45RO-negative cells were positively selected for CCR7, yielding a CD45RA+CCR7+ population from which TemRA cells were excluded. The material sequenced was naive CD8+ T cells sorted from blood. Sample cell subset or site, as interpreted from the label and publication: CD45RA+CCR7+. These TCRs come from a woman between 25 and 40 years old in good health.

The rearrangement joins TRBV11-2 to TRBJ1-5; D not resolved. Between the trimmed V and J ends, which lost 1 base and 5 bases, there was a span of 9 bases. This CDR3 has 14 residues. Per germline, CDR1 SGHAT and CDR2 FQNNGV. The CDR3 DNA reads TGTGCCAGCAGCTTAGCGACCGATCATCAGCCCCAGCATTTT. Amino acids: CASSLATDHQPQHF.

The chain recombines TRBV28 with TRBJ2-3, with 9 positions matching TRBD2. CDR3 length: 14 amino acids. Germline assignment: CDR1 MDHEN and CDR2 SYDVKM. V gave up 7 bases and J gave up 14 bases; unmatched junction bases: 16. CDR3 in DNA: TGTGCCAGCACCGGCAGGGGCCTAGCGGGACCTTGGTATTTT. This codes for CASTGRGLAGPWYF.

The chain combines TRBV2 with TRBJ2-2, with a possible D match to TRBD2 (6 bases). The V and J ends lost 6 bases and 0 bases respectively, with 14 bases between them. The CDR3 spans 16 residues. Germline CDR1 is SNHLY and CDR2 is FYNNEI. In nucleotides, the CDR3 is TGTGCCAGCAGCAGGACCGGGACTCCGAACACCGGGGAGCTGTTTTTT. It translates to CASSRTGTPNTGELFF.

The chain carries TRBV15 and TRBJ1-5, with D uncertain. The CDR3 has 14 residues. Germline CDR1 is LNHNV and CDR2 is YYDKDF (reference sequence). V was trimmed by 6 bases and J by 4 bases, leaving 13 bases between them. The CDR3 DNA follows: TGTGCCACCAGTCTCGGCGGGGAGAATCAGCCCCAGCATTTT. Encoded protein: CATSLGGENQPQHF.

The chain combines TRBV2 with TRBJ2-7, with D possibly matching TRBD1 (6 bases). Germline assignment: CDR1 SNHLY and CDR2 FYNNEI. The CDR3 is 14 amino acids. Trimming took off 6 bases at V and 0 bases at J, with 12 bases between the two ends. The CDR3 DNA sequence: TGTGCCAGCAGAGGACAGATTGGCTCCTACGAGCAGTACTTC. It yields the protein CASRGQIGSYEQYF.

The rearrangement links TRBV5-4 to TRBJ1-1; D might be TRBD1 (6 bases). V was cut by 3 bases and J by 4 bases, with 19 bases left in between. This CDR3 spans 16 amino acids. CDR1 is SGHNT, CDR2 YYREEE, per germline (reference sequence). The DNA for the CDR3 is TGTGCCAGCAGCTGGCCCGGGACACCTGATAGCACTGAAGCTTTCTTT. This sequence encodes CASSWPGTPDSTEAFF.

The V call is TRBV5-6, the J call TRBJ2-3; D is ambiguous. The CDR3 runs 16 residues. Germline V CDR1 and CDR2: SGHDT, YYEEEE. The V end was cut by 4 bases, the J end by 7 bases, with 22 bases between. The DNA of the CDR3 is TGTGCCAGCAGCGCCTCGTTCGTGGGATTAAGAAATACGCAGTATTTT. Translating it yields CASSASFVGLRNTQYF.

The genes are TRBV9 and TRBJ2-3; tentatively, D is TRBD1 (5 bases). Germline CDR1 reads SGDLS; CDR2 reads YYNGEE. Between the trimmed V and J ends, which lost 0 bases and 1 base, there was a span of 9 bases. The CDR3 has 15 amino acids. CDR3 nucleotide sequence: TGTGCCAGCAGCGTAGTCTTAGGGGGCACAGATACGCAGTATTTT. Amino acids: CASSVVLGGTDTQYF.

J is TRBJ1-3 and V is TRBV5-6; 7 bases match TRBD1. The germline V gene encodes CDR1 SGHDT and CDR2 YYEEEE. The trim removed 4 bases at V and 4 bases at J, leaving 11 bases unmatched. This CDR3 is built from 16 residues. The CDR3 here is CASSRTGALGGNTIYF. DNA of the CDR3: TGTGCCAGCAGCCGTACAGGGGCCCTGGGAGGAAACACCATATATTTT.

A single count supports this clone. The V and J genes are TRBV28 and TRBJ2-3, with D possibly TRBD2 on 5 matching bases. V was shortened by 4 bases and J by 2 bases, with 16 bases between the two germline ends. The CDR3 has 16 residues. Germline CDR1 MDHEN, CDR2 SYDVKM. This CDR3 is CASSSYLWEITDTQYF. Written as DNA, the CDR3 is TGTGCCAGCAGTTCCTACCTATGGGAGATCACAGATACGCAGTATTTT.

The chain links TRBV13 to TRBJ2-7; a weak D match, TRBD2 (6 bases). This CDR3 is built from 13 residues. In germline, CDR1 is PRHDT, CDR2 FYEKMQ (reference sequence). The V gene lost 2 bases and the J gene lost 6 bases, with 11 bases spanning the gap. CDR3 loop: CASSLWEEPEQYF. CDR3 DNA sequence: TGTGCCAGCAGCTTATGGGAGGAACCCGAGCAGTACTTC.

In DNA, the CDR3 is TGTGCCAGCAGCCAAGCAGACTCCTACGAGCAGTACTTC. The encoded protein is CASSQADSYEQYF. J is TRBJ2-7 and V is TRBV14; D is uncertain. Per germline, CDR1 SGHDN and CDR2 FVKESK. V lost 1 base, J lost 0 bases, and 4 bases lay in between. The CDR3 length is 13 residues.

This clone was seen just once. The chain combines TRBV11-2 with TRBJ1-1; D perhaps matches TRBD1 (6 bases). CDR1 and CDR2 from the germline V gene are SGHAT and FQNNGV. The CDR3 has 15 residues. V gave up 3 bases and J gave up 0 bases, with 11 bases separating them. The CDR3 DNA follows: TGTGCCAGCAGCTTGGGTGACAGGATGAACACTGAAGCTTTCTTT. Translation gives CASSLGDRMNTEAFF.

The genes are TRBV7-7 and TRBJ1-5; no clear D gene. The V end lost 2 bases, the J end lost 1 base, and 15 bases lay between the germline ends. The length of the CDR3 is 17 residues. In germline, CDR1 is SSHAT, CDR2 FNYEAQ (reference sequence). CDR3 nucleotides: TGTGCCAGCAGCTTATTGGCGCGAAGGGAAAGCAATCAGCCCCAGCATTTT. Translating gives CASSLLARRESNQPQHF.